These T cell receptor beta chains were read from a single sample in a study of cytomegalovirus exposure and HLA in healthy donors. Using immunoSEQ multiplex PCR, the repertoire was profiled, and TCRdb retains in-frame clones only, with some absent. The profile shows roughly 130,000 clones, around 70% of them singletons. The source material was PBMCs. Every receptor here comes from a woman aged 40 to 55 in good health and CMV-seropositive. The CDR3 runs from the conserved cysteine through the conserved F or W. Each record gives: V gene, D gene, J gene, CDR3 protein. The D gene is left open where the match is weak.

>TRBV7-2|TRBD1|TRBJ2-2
CASSLVAGGAAGELFF
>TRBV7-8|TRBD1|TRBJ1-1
CASSFGTGVAEAFF
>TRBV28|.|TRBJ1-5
CASSTGLNQPQHF
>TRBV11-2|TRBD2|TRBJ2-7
CASSAHESGVYEQYF
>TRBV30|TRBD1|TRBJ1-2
CAWSPGTGDAYGYTF
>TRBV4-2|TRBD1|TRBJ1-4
CASSQGTDRGRREKLFF
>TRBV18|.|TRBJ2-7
CASSPPFPGAYEQYF
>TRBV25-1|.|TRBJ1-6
CASSLGSSYNSPLHF
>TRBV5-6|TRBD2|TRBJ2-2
CASSLWAGRTGELFF
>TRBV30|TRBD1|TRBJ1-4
CAWTRQGPTNEKLFF
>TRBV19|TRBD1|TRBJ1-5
CASSPGQPSNQPQHF
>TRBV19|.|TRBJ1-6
CASTPNSYNSPLHF
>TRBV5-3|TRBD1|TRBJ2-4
CARSLADRDLTGKNIQYF
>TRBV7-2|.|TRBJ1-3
CASSQKQGYGNTIYF
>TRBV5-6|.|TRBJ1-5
CASSVTRDKPNQPQHF
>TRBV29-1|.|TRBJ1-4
CSVAGGEKLFF
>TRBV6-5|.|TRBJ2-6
CASSRDLSGANVLTF
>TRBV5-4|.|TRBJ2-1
CASSLATGASYNEQFF
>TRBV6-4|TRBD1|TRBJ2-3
CASSDGQGADTQYF
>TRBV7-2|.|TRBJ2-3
CASSLRGGGEDTQYF